This T cell receptor beta chain was recovered during a study of T cell responses to AZD1222 COVID-19 vaccine. Study conclusions and caveats: Reports indicate that nearly half of spike-specific TCRs are directed at unmutated variant regions. Increased Spike-specific TCR breadth and depth were observed after two AZD1222 doses. Of the AZD1222 recipients, only 5 to 7 were seropositive at baseline. White British people made up most donors, females outnumbered males, and clonal diversity was possibly underestimated.

This clone is a singleton in its sample. Its antigen is not identified. The table came from immunoSEQ multiplex PCR; TCRdb's copy has only in-frame clones and leaves some out. The data contain 80,000 to 100,000 clones, approximately 83% of them seen just once; the ten biggest clones take up approximately 3.6%. Trimming took 3 bases from V and 10 from J, leaving 19 bases between them. The CDR3 is 15 residues long. The V gene's germline CDR1 is SGHVS and CDR2 FQNEAQ. The source material was peripheral blood, sampled 28 days after the second AZD1222 dose. The sequence was obtained from an adult who received the AZD1222 COVID-19 vaccine. The rearrangement links TRBV7-8 to TRBJ1-5; D is perhaps TRBD1 (5 bases). CDR3 residues: CASSLRDWGSTPQHF. CDR3 bases: TGTGCCAGCAGCTTGCGGGATTGGGGCAGCACCCCCCAGCATTTT.